The 4 T cell receptor beta chains below come from one sample, sequenced in a study of T cell responses to AZD1222 COVID-19 vaccine. The data were produced by immunoSEQ multiplex PCR, yet TCRdb's version contains in-frame clones alone and is incomplete. This sample has about 150,000 clones, with 80% to 95% found just once. Sequences were derived from peripheral blood, sampled on day 0 of MenACWY control vaccination. These TCRs come from an adult in good health.

The CDR3 protein is CASSQELHRGNEKLFF. DNA of the CDR3: TGTGCCAGCAGCCAAGAATTACACAGGGGGAATGAAAAACTGTTTTTT. The chain is built from TRBV4-2 and TRBJ1-4; 8 positions agree with TRBD1. The CDR3 runs to 16 residues. Germline-derived CDR1 and CDR2 are LGHNA and YNFKEQ. With 0 bases clipped from V and 5 bases from J, the junction kept 5 bases outside the gene matches.

The CDR3: CASSPQERHGYTF. CDR3 coding DNA: TGTGCCAGCTCACCACAGGAAAGGCATGGCTACACCTTC. The J gene is TRBJ1-2, the V gene TRBV18; D not certain. The V end was cut by 1 base, the J end by 6 bases, with 9 bases between. From germline, CDR1 is KGHSH and CDR2 LQKENI. The CDR3 sequence is 13 residues long.

The chain recombines TRBV6-5 with TRBJ1-2; D gene uncertain. Trimming stripped 2 bases from V and 0 bases from J, with 10 bases between. This CDR3 is built from 15 residues. CDR1 and CDR2 from the germline V gene are MNHEY and SVGAGI. The CDR3 is CASSYRRVPNYGYTF. The CDR3 DNA sequence: TGTGCCAGCAGTTACCGACGAGTCCCTAACTATGGCTACACCTTC.

This clone was observed a single time. The gene calls are TRBV6-5 and TRBJ2-1; no clear D gene. Trimming stripped 8 bases from V and 2 bases from J, with 13 bases between. The CDR3 sequence is 14 residues long. Germline V lookup: CDR1 MNHEY, CDR2 SVGAGI. CDR3: CASHETLTYNEQFF. The DNA for the CDR3 is TGTGCCAGCCACGAAACGCTTACCTACAATGAGCAGTTCTTC.